This T cell receptor beta chain emerged from a study of T cells in Graves' hyperthyroidism and ophthalmopathy (dated by TCRdb to 2018 to 2020). Describing the broader study: Peripheral blood was collected at initial diagnosis, before any treatment. Once sampling was done, hyperthyroidism patients were given methimazole at a starting dose of 30 mg daily, whereas ophthalmopathy patients were given high-dose intravenous methylprednisolone. TCR Vbeta CDR3 sequencing of 120 to 150 peripheral blood samples (over 40 ophthalmopathy, under 80 hyperthyroidism and roughly 17 progressor patients) is reported in the paper. In addition, the study compared T-cell repertoires in thyroid tissue and in blood from roughly six Graves' hyperthyroidism patients. To identify distinguishing TCR V-J signatures, a discovery cohort of 95 to 100 patients was used, comprising roughly 45 with Graves' ophthalmopathy and approximately 58 with stable Graves' hyperthyroidism. The 85 to 100 discovery patients were divided at random into training and test sets in a 7:3 ratio. An independent validation cohort of under 20 hyperthyroidism patients and about 15 patients who later progressed to ophthalmopathy tested prospective prediction of ophthalmopathy. Broad study findings and their caveats: Ophthalmopathy was separated from stable hyperthyroidism by a 13 V-J signature model, with about 86% sensitivity and just over 81% specificity obtained in cross-validation and 80%/75% obtained in testing. No statistical method was used to set the sample size in advance, and investigators knew the group allocation. Most expanded thyroid clonotypes (frequency above 0.001) were also found in blood, which suggests that blood repertoires may mirror thyroid immune responses. In validation, progression to ophthalmopathy was predicted by the model with more than 65% sensitivity and 72.22% specificity, a median of about 6.8 months before onset.

Ophthalmopathy patients had moderately to severely active disease, with a Clinical Activity Score of 3 or more, a NOSPECS grade of 4 or more, and a disease duration of less than 3 months. The study excluded patients with uncontrolled infections, other autoimmune diseases, pregnancy or lactation. Diagnoses relied on clinical symptoms, serum thyroxine and TRAb, thyroid ultrasound and orbital computed tomography. PBMCs were isolated from about 10 ml of fresh peripheral blood by Ficoll-Paque density gradient centrifugation. Total RNA was extracted with Trizol reagent, and quality was checked on an Agilent 2100 Bioanalyzer. Reading the germline V gene gives CDR1 KGHSH and CDR2 LQKENI. Inclusive of the bounding cysteine and phenylalanine, the CDR3 is 15 residues long. Only the CDR3 part of the read is kept: 45 bases, read in frame from the first base. This clonotype was picked up a small number of times. It lacks a known antigen. Germline is not matched at one junction end, which may reflect a read error.

TCR beta CDR3 regions were amplified from RNA transcripts. For the first round of RT-PCR on the TCR CDR3, the HTBI primer set was used together with the Qiagen OneStep RT-PCR kit. The libraries were constructed in a second round of multiplex PCR and then size-selected and purified. The libraries were sequenced on an Illumina HiSeq2000 using paired-end 100 bp reads. As for the original processing: SOAPnuke was used to process the raw data, with reads discarded if the reads contained adapters or uncalled bases, had a mean Phred below 15, or lacked an exact constant-primer or identifier match. High-quality paired reads were merged using COPE v1.2.5, and each unique nucleotide sequence was defined as a clonotype. MiTCR v1.1 was used to align the clonotypes against IMGT TRBV, TRBD and TRBJ reference segments. Analysis was restricted to V-J combinations with a frequency above 0.0001, which covered roughly 99% of repertoires. A TCS score was defined as the ratio between F50 (clonal expansion) and ExV (chaos), using BLOSUM62-based TCRdist between CDR3 peptides within each V-J. Welch's t-statistics and random forest reduced around 520 V-J features to roughly 13, which were used in a naive Bayes classifier (R e1071). TCRdb redid the processing of the public reads, applying fastp at Q25 and MiXCR, and retained in-frame beta chains. A single entry per CDR3 protein holds the most common genes and DNA from its merged rows. The V and J calls follow TCRdb's processing rather than the paper's. This sample comprises 620,000 or so distinct CDR3 sequences, approximately 14% of them detected only once. Roughly an eighth of the sample rests with the top ten.

Sequenced sample: blood. The clonotype comes from a woman between 50 and 59 years old with Graves' ophthalmopathy. The rearranged segments are TRBV18 and TRBJ2-1; 13 central nucleotides agree with TRBD2. CDR3 protein: CAGSPGLAGSNEQFF. The sequence in DNA is TGTGCCGGCTCGCCGGGACTAGCGGGGTCCAATGAGCAGTTCTTC.